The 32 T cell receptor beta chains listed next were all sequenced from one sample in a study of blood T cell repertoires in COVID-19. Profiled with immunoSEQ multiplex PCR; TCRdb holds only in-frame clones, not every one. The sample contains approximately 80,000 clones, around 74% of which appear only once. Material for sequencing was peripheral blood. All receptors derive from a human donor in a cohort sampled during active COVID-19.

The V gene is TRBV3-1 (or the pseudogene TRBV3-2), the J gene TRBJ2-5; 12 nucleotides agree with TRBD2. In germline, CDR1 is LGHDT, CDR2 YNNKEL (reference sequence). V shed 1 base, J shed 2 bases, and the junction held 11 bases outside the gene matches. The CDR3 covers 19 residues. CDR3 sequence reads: CASSQARGGLAGLQETQYF. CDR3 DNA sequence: TGTGCCAGCAGCCAAGCCAGGGGCGGACTAGCGGGGTTACAAGAGACCCAGTACTTC.

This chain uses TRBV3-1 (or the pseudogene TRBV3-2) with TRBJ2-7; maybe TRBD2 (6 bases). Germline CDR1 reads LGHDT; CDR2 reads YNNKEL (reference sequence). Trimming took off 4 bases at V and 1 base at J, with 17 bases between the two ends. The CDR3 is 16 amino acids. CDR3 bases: TGTGCCAGCAGCCCACGGGGGTGGTATCGTTCCTACGAGCAGTACTTC. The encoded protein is CASSPRGWYRSYEQYF.

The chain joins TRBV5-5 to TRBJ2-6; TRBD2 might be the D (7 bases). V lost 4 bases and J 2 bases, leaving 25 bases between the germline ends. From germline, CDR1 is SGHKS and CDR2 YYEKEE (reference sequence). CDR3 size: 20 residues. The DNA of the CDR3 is TGTGCCAGCAGCCCTTCAGGGAGGGCAGGGGACTTGCCTGGGGCCAACGTCCTGACTTTC. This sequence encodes CASSPSGRAGDLPGANVLTF.

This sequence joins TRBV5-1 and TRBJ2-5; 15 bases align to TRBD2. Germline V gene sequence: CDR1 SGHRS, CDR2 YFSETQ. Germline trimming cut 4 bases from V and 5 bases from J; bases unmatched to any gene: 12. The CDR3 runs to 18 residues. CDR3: CASSADPSGTSGRETQYF. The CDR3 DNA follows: TGCGCCAGCAGCGCCGACCCCTCCGGGACTAGCGGGAGGGAGACCCAGTACTTC.

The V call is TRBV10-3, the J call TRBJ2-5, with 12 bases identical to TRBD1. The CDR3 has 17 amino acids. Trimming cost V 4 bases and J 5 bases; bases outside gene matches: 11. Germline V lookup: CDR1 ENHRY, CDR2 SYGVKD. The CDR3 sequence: CAISGSGTGGLMETQYF. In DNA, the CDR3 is TGTGCCATCAGTGGTTCCGGGACAGGGGGCCTTATGGAGACCCAGTACTTC.

This CDR3 is CASSPSVGSSGNTIYF. CDR3 nucleotide sequence: TGTGCCAGCTCACCTTCTGTCGGGAGCTCTGGAAACACCATATATTTT. V and J are TRBV18 and TRBJ1-3, with unresolved D. The CDR3 is 16 residues long. Between the trimmed V and J ends, which lost 3 bases and 0 bases, there was a span of 12 bases. In germline, CDR1 is KGHSH, CDR2 LQKENI.

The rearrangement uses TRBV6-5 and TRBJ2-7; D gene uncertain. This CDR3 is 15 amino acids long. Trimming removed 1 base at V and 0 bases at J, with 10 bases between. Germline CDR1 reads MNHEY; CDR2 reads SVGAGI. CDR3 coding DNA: TGTGCCAGCAGTTACTATCCGGGTGTCTCCTACGAGCAGTACTTC. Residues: CASSYYPGVSYEQYF.

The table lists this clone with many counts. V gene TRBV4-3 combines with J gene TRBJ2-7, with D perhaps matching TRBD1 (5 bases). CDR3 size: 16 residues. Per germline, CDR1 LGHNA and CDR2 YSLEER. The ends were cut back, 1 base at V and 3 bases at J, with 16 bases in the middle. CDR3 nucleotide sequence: TGCGCCAGCAGCCAAGTTTACAGGACGGACATCTACGAGCAGTACTTC. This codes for CASSQVYRTDIYEQYF.

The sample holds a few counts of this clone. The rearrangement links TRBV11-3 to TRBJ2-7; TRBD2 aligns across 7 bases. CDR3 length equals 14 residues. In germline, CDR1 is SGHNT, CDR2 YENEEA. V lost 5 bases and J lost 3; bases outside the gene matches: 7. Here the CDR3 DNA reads TGTGCCAGCAGCGGGGAGGGAGCGGGCTACGAGCAGTACTTC. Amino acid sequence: CASSGEGAGYEQYF.

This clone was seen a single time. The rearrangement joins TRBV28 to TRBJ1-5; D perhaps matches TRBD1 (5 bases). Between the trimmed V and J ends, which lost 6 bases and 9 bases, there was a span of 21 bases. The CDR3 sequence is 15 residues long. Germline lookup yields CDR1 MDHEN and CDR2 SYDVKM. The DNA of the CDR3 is TGTGCCAGCAGCCTGCGGGACGCCGTAAGTGGGCCCCAGCATTTT. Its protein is CASSLRDAVSGPQHF.

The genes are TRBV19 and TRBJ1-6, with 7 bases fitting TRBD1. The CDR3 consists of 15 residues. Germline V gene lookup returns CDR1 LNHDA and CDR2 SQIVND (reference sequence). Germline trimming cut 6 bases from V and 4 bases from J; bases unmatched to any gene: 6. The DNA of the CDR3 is TGTGCCAGTAGCACCGGGACAGAATATAATTCACCCCTCCACTTT. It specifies CASSTGTEYNSPLHF.

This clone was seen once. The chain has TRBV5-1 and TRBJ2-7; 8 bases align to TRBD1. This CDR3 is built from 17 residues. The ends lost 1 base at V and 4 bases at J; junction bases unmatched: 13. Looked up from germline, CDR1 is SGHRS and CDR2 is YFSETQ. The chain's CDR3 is CASSLLGSAGGEYEQYF. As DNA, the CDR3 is TGCGCCAGCAGCTTGTTGGGTTCGGCAGGGGGCGAGTACGAGCAGTACTTC.

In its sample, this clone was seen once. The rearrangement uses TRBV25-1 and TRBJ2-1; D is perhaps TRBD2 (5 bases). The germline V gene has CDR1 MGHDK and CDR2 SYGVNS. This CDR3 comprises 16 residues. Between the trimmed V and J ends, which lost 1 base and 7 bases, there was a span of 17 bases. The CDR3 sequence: CASSELDSRTWNEQFF. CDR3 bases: TGTGCCAGCAGTGAATTGGACTCCAGGACGTGGAATGAGCAGTTCTTC. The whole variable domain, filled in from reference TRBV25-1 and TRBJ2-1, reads EADIYQTPRYLVIGTGKKITLECSQTMGHDKMYWYQQDPGMELHLIHYSYGVNSTEKGDLSSESTVSRIRTEHFPLTLESARPSHTSQYLCASSELDSRTWNEQFFGPGTRLTVL.

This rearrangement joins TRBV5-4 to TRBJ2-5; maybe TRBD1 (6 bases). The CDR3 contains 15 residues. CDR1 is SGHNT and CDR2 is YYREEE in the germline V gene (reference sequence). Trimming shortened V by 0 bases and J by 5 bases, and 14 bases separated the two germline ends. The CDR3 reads CASSLDIGGAETQYF. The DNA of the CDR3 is TGTGCCAGCAGCTTGGACATTGGGGGCGCGGAGACCCAGTACTTC.

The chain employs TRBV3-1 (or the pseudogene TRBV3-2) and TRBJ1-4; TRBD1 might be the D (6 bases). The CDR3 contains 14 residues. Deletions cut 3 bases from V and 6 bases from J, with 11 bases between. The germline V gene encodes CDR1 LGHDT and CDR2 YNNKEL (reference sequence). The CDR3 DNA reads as TGTGCCAGCAGCCACGGGGACACCTATGAAAAACTGTTTTTT. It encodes CASSHGDTYEKLFF.

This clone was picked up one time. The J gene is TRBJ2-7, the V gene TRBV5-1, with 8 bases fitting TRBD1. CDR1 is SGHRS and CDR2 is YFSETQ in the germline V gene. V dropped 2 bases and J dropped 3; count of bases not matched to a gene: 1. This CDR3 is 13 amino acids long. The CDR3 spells CASSFGTGYEQYF. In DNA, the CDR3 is TGCGCCAGCAGCTTTGGGACAGGCTACGAGCAGTACTTC.

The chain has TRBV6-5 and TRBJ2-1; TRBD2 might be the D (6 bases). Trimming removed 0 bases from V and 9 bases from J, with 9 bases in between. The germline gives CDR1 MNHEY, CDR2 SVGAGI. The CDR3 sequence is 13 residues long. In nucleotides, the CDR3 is TGTGCCAGCAGTTACTCACGGGGAGGTGAGCAGTTCTTC. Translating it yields CASSYSRGGEQFF.

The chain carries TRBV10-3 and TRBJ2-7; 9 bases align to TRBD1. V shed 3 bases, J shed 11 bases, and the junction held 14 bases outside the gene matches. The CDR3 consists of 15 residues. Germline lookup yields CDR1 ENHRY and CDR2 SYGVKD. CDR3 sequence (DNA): TGTGCCATCAGTGATCCGGGACAGGGAAGGGAGAGTGAGTACTTC. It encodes CAISDPGQGRESEYF.

CDR3 residues: CASSLAGMGYTF. The CDR3, as DNA: TGCGCCAGCAGCTTGGCAGGGATGGGCTACACCTTC. This chain links TRBV5-1 with TRBJ1-2, with a weak D call TRBD1 (5 bases). The V and J ends lost 0 bases and 8 bases respectively, with 8 bases between them. Germline V gene sequence: CDR1 SGHRS, CDR2 YFSETQ. The CDR3 is 12 residues long.

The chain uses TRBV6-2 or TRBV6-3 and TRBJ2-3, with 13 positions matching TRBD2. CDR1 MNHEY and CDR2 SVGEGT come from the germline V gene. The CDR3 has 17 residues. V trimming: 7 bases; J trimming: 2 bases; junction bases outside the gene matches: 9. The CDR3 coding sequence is TGTGCCAGCACCCCCACGACTAGCGGGGGGTTCACAGATACGCAGTATTTT. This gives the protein CASTPTTSGGFTDTQYF.

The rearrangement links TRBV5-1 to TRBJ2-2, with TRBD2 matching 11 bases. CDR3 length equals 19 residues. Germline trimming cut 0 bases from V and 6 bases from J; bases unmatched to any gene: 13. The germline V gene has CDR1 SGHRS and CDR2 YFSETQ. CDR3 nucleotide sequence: TGCGCCAGCAGCTTGGTCCCCCCTAGCGGGGGGCAAAACGCCGGGGAGCTGTTTTTT. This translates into CASSLVPPSGGQNAGELFF.

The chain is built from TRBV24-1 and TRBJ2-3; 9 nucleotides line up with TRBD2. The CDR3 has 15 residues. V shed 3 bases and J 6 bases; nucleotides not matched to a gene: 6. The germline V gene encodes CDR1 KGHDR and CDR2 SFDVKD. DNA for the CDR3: TGTGCCACCAGTGATCCGGGACTAGCTGTTGATACGCAGTATTTT. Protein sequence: CATSDPGLAVDTQYF.

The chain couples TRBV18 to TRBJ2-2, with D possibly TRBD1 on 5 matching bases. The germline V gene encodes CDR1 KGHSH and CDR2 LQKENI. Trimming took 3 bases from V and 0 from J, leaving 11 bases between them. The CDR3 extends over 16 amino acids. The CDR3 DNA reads TGTGCCAGCTCACCGCAGGGTTACGCGAACACCGGGGAGCTGTTTTTT. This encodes CASSPQGYANTGELFF. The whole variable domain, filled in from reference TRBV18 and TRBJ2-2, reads NAGVMQNPRHLVRRRGQEARLRCSPMKGHSHVYWYRQLPEEGLKFMVYLQKENIIDESGMPKERFSAEFPKEGPSILRIQQVVRGDSAAYFCASSPQGYANTGELFFGEGSRLTVL.

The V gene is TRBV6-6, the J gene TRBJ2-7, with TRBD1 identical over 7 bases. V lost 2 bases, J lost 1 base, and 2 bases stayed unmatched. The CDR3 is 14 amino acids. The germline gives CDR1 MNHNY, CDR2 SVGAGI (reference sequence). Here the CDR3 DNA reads TGTGCCAGCAGTTACAAACAGGGGTCCTACGAGCAGTACTTC. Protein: CASSYKQGSYEQYF.

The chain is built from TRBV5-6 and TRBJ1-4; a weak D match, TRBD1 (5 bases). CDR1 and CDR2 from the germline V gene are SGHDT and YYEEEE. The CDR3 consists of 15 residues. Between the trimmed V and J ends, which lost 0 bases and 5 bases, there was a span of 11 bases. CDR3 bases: TGTGCCAGCAGCTTGGATGGGAAGGGGAATGAAAAACTGTTTTTT. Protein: CASSLDGKGNEKLFF. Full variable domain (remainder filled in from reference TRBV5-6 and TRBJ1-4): DAGVTQSPTHLIKTRGQQVTLRCSPKSGHDTVSWYQQALGQGPQFIFQYYEEEERQRGNFPDRFSGHQFPNYSSELNVNALLLGDSALYLCASSLDGKGNEKLFFGSGTQLSVL.

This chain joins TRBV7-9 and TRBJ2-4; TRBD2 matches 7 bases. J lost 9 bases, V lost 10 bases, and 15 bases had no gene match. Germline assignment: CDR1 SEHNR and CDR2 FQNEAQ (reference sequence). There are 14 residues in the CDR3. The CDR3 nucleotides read TGTGCCACCGGGCACGGGAGGACGGATGGCATTCAGTACTTC. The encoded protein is CATGHGRTDGIQYF.

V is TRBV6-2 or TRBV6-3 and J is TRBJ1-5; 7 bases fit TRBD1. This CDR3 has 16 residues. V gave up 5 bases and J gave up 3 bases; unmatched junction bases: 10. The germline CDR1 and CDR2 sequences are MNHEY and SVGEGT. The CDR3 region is CASSRAGQISNQPQHF. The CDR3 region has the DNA TGTGCCAGCAGTAGGGCGGGACAGATCTCCAATCAGCCCCAGCATTTT.

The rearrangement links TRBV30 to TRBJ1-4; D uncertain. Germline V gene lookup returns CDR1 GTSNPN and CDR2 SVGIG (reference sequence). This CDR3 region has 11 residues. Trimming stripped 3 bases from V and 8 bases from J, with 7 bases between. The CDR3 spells CAWSAGEKLFF. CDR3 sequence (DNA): TGTGCCTGGAGCGCGGGCGAAAAACTGTTTTTT. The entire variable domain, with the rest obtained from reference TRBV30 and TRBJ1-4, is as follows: SQTIHQWPATLVQPVGSPLSLECTVEGTSNPNLYWYRQAAGRGLQLLFYSVGIGQISSEVPQNLSASRPQDRQFILSSKKLLLSDSGFYLCAWSAGEKLFFGSGTQLSVL.

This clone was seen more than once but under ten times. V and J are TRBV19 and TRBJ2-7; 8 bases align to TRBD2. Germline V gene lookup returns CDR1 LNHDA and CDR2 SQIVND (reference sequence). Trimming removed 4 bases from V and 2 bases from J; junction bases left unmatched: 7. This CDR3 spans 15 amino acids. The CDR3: CASSTPSGGAYEQYF. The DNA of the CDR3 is TGTGCCAGTAGTACCCCCTCGGGGGGGGCCTACGAGCAGTACTTC.

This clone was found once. The CDR3, as DNA: TGTGCCAGCAGCTTAAGGGGACAGGAACCTGGAAACACCATATATTTT. This codes for CASSLRGQEPGNTIYF. The V call is TRBV11-2, the J call TRBJ1-3, with TRBD1 matching 8 bases. Germline V gene sequence: CDR1 SGHAT, CDR2 FQNNGV. With 2 bases clipped from V and 2 bases from J, the junction kept 5 bases outside the gene matches. CDR3 length equals 16 residues.

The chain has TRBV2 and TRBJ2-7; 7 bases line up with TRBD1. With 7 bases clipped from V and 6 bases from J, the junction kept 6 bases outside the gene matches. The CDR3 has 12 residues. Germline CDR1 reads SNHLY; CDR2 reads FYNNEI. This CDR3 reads CASTTTGSEQYF. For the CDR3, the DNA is TGTGCCAGCACCACGACAGGGAGCGAGCAGTACTTC.

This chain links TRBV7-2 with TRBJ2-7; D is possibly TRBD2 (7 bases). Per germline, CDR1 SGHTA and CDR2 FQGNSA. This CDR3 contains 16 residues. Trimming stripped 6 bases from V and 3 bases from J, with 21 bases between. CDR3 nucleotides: TGTGCCAGCAGGGCGGGGGCCTCAAACAGAATCTACGAGCAGTACTTC. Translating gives CASRAGASNRIYEQYF.